This T cell receptor (beta chain) derives from a study of T cell responses to AZD1222 COVID-19 vaccine. Study-wide background: Pooling was applied to second doses at about 4 or about 12 weeks. Whole-study results and caveats: Donors in the cohort were predominantly white British and more often female, and clonal diversity was possibly underestimated. Of spike-specific TCRs, nearly half reportedly target regions left unmutated in variants.

Germline CDR1 and CDR2: LNHDA and SQIVND (reference sequence). The V and J ends lost 4 bases and 0 bases, in that order; junction bases with no gene match: 15. The CDR3 spans 21 residues. This clone has a single count. Its cognate antigen is unknown. Sequenced by immunoSEQ multiplex PCR; TCRdb stores in-frame clones only, minus some. The repertoire holds approximately 120,000 clones, about 88% seen once, with about 4.7% in the top ten. The sample here was peripheral blood, taken on day 0 of AZD1222 vaccination. The clonotype comes from an adult in good health. The chain combines TRBV19 with TRBJ2-1, with 13 bases that match TRBD2. CDR3 amino acids: CASSTLVLAGGLLSSYNEQFF. The CDR3 DNA sequence: TGTGCCAGTAGTACCCTAGTACTAGCGGGAGGGCTCCTGAGCTCCTACAATGAGCAGTTCTTC.